This TCR beta chain was captured by sequencing in a study of cytomegalovirus exposure and HLA in healthy donors. Primers included in the PCR were 60 Vbeta and 13 Jbeta primers. The repertoire was sequenced with immunoSEQ multiplex PCR; TCRdb's copy has only in-frame clones and lacks some. Here the sample spans about 110,000 clones, nearly 80% being singletons. With regard to this clone: Its antigen is undetermined.

This CDR3 comprises 18 residues. With 5 bases clipped from V and 3 bases from J, the junction kept 13 bases outside the gene matches. In germline, CDR1 is MDHEN, CDR2 SYDVKM. Study-wide results and limits: The likely explanation for a cluster of highly shared sequence variants was sequencing artifact.

Sequenced: PBMCs. The V gene is TRBV28, the J gene TRBJ1-2; 12 nucleotides agree with TRBD1. The TCR was taken from a woman aged 25-40 years in good health and CMV-seronegative. Here the CDR3 reads CASSPFTRDRGRDYGYTF. The CDR3 DNA reads TGTGCCAGCAGTCCCTTCACCCGGGACAGGGGGCGCGACTATGGCTACACCTTC.